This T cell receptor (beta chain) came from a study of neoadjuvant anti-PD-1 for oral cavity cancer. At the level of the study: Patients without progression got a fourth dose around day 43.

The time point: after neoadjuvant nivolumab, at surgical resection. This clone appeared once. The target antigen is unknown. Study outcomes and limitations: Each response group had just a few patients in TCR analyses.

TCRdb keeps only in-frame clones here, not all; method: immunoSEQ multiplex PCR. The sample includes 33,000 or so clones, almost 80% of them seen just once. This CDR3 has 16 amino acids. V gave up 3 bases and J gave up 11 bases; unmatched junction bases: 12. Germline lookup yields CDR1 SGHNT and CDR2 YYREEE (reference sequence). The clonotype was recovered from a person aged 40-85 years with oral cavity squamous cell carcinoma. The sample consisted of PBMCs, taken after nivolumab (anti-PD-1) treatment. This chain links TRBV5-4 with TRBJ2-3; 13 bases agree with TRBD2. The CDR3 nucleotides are TGTGCCAGCAGCTCCACGACTAGCGGGGGGCTCAATAGGCAGTATTTT. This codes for CASSSTTSGGLNRQYF.